These 15 T cell receptor beta chains were sequenced from one sample in a study of T cells in Graves' hyperthyroidism and ophthalmopathy (dated by TCRdb to the late 2010s). The protocol used for the library was multiplex PCR. This sample was sequenced with an Illumina HiSeq 2000. The TCR beta CDR3 regions were amplified from RNA transcripts. A first-round RT-PCR of the TCR CDR3 used the HTBI primer set with the Qiagen OneStep RT-PCR kit. In-frame beta chains were kept once TCRdb had trimmed the public reads at Q25 with fastp and called clones with MiXCR. Each record represents a unique CDR3 protein, reported with the most common genes and DNA among its rows. The sample table contains about 520,000 distinct CDR3 sequences; only one count was recorded for approximately 25% of them. The ten largest account for approximately 10% of the sample. Sequencing was carried out using blood. These receptors were collected from a woman under 40 with Graves' ophthalmopathy.

This clonotype was detected many times. The genes are TRBV29-1 and TRBJ1-2, with D maybe TRBD1 (6 bases). V lost 3 bases and J 3 bases, leaving 8 bases between the germline ends. This CDR3 spans 12 amino acids. The germline gives CDR1 SQVTM, CDR2 ANQGSEA. The CDR3 DNA sequence: TGCAGCGTTGACAGGGGAGACTATGGCTACACCTTC. As protein: CSVDRGDYGYTF.

In this sample, this clonotype turned up many times. V is TRBV24-1 and J is TRBJ1-5, with D hard to call. Trimming took 4 bases from V and 4 from J, leaving 10 bases between them. CDR3 size: 14 residues. Germline V lookup: CDR1 KGHDR, CDR2 SFDVKD. The CDR3 here is CATSDPGLNQPQHF. In DNA, the CDR3 is TGTGCCACCAGTGACCCCGGATTGAATCAGCCCCAGCATTTT.

The chain joins TRBV15 to TRBJ2-7, with no clear D. Trimming stripped 6 bases from V and 2 bases from J, with 14 bases between. The CDR3 has 14 residues. The germline V gene has CDR1 LNHNV and CDR2 YYDKDF (reference sequence). CDR3 DNA sequence: TGTGCCACCAGATCCCCAGGCGACCCCTACGAGCAGTACTTC. It is translated as CATRSPGDPYEQYF.

The table lists this clonotype with many counts. One junction end disagrees with the germline gene, perhaps due to a read error. This chain links TRBV6-5 with TRBJ1-1; 8 bases agree with TRBD1. This CDR3 is built from 14 residues. Germline V gene data show CDR1 as MNHEY and CDR2 as SVGAGI. CDR3 amino acids: CASSYANDRGRASF. The CDR3, as DNA: TGTGCCAGCAGTTACGCGAATGACAGGGGAAGAGCTTCCTTT.

This clonotype came up a few times. The chain combines TRBV20-1 with TRBJ2-7; D gene unclear. The CDR3 sequence is 11 residues long. V lost 2 bases and J 6 bases, leaving 8 bases between the germline ends. Germline CDR1 is DFQATT and CDR2 is SNEGSKA (reference sequence). The CDR3 spells CSARIGSEQYF. The CDR3, as DNA: TGCAGTGCTAGAATAGGTAGCGAGCAGTACTTC.

The chain couples TRBV29-1 to TRBJ1-1; 12 bases agree with TRBD1. Germline values: CDR1 SQVTM, CDR2 ANQGSEA. The CDR3 extends over 14 amino acids. The V segment lost 6 bases and the J segment 4 bases; nucleotides outside the gene matches: 6. The CDR3, as DNA: TGCAGCGTCCAGGGACAGGGGGCGACCACTGAAGCTTTCTTT. It translates to CSVQGQGATTEAFF.

This clonotype came up many times. V and J are TRBV30 and TRBJ1-1, with a possible D match to TRBD1 (5 bases). V lost 0 bases and J lost 4, with 12 bases in between. Germline V lookup: CDR1 GTSNPN, CDR2 SVGIG (reference sequence). The length of the CDR3 is 14 residues. CDR3 protein: CAWSVAGGGTEAFF. Here the CDR3 DNA reads TGTGCCTGGAGTGTTGCCGGGGGTGGCACTGAAGCTTTCTTT.

In its sample, this clonotype was seen many times. The V gene is TRBV12-3 or TRBV12-4, the J gene TRBJ1-1, with 9 positions matching TRBD1. CDR3 length: 14 residues. Trimming removed 7 bases from V and 5 bases from J; junction bases left unmatched: 8. The CDR3 region is CASNQQGAGTEAFF. The CDR3 nucleotides read TGTGCCAGCAACCAACAGGGGGCAGGAACTGAAGCTTTCTTT.

To note about this clonotype: A much larger clone differs by one base, so this may be a read error. The chain employs TRBV10-1 and TRBJ2-5, with 10 bases fitting TRBD2. The CDR3 is made up of 16 amino acids. Germline values: CDR1 WNHNN, CDR2 SYGVQD (reference sequence). The DNA for the CDR3 is TGCGCCAGCAGTGAGGGGTCTAGCGGGGGACAAGAGACCAAGTACTTC. Translated, it gives CASSEGSSGGQETKYF.

The sample holds many counts of this clonotype. The chain combines TRBV20-1 with TRBJ1-3, with D possibly matching TRBD1 (6 bases). Germline V gene lookup returns CDR1 DFQATT and CDR2 SNEGSKA (reference sequence). The CDR3 runs to 13 residues. Deletions cut 5 bases from V and 4 bases from J, with 12 bases between. The CDR3: CSAADRPGNTIYF. As DNA, the CDR3 is TGCAGTGCTGCGGACAGACCGGGAAACACCATATATTTT.

The V gene is TRBV12-3 or TRBV12-4, the J gene TRBJ2-2; D call uncertain. Trimming stripped 6 bases from V and 4 bases from J, with 9 bases between. This CDR3 has 13 residues. The CDR3 is CASRVSATGELFF. The CDR3 DNA reads as TGTGCCAGCAGAGTCTCAGCCACCGGGGAGCTGTTTTTT.

This clonotype turned up a few times. The chain employs TRBV2 and TRBJ1-1; 8 bases fit TRBD1. V shed 6 bases, J shed 7 bases, and the junction held 10 bases outside the gene matches. The CDR3 loop spans 14 amino acids. Germline V CDR1 and CDR2: SNHLY, FYNNEI. CDR3 sequence: CASRPTGANGEAFF. The CDR3 nucleotides read TGTGCCAGCAGACCGACAGGGGCCAACGGTGAAGCTTTCTTT.

This clonotype was seen more than once but under ten times. The CDR3 region has the DNA TGCGCCAGCAGCCAAGTACTAGCGGGATCCTACGAGCAGTACTTC. Protein: CASSQVLAGSYEQYF. The chain is built from TRBV4-1 and TRBJ2-7, with 10 bases matching TRBD2. The germline V gene encodes CDR1 MGHRA and CDR2 YSYEKL. After removal of 1 base from V and 1 base from J, the junction contained 1 base not matched to a gene. This CDR3 has 15 residues.

This clonotype was seen at least ten times. This chain connects TRBV7-2 to TRBJ2-7; D remains unclear. This CDR3 is 15 amino acids long. Per the germline V gene, CDR1 is SGHTA and CDR2 is FQGNSA. Trimming shortened V by 1 base and J by 1 base, and 11 bases separated the two germline ends. This CDR3 reads CASSLVSGGSYEQYF. CDR3 coding DNA: TGTGCCAGCAGCTTAGTCTCTGGCGGATCCTACGAGCAGTACTTC.

V usage is TRBV20-1 and J usage is TRBJ2-5; 7 bases are a match to TRBD1. Germline values: CDR1 DFQATT, CDR2 SNEGSKA (reference sequence). This CDR3 has 12 amino acids. J was trimmed by 5 bases and V by 8 bases; bases with no gene match: 8. The CDR3 nucleotides read TGCAGTACAACAGGGGTTACGGAGACCCAGTACTTC. Protein sequence: CSTTGVTETQYF.